A single sample gave rise to the 27 T cell receptor beta chains below, sequenced in a study of OX40 agonist ivuxolimab in advanced cancers. Libraries were prepared by immunoSEQ multiplex PCR; TCRdb keeps only in-frame clonotypes and omits some of them. The sample carries around 100,000 clones, approximately 91% recorded once. The sample was CD4+ or CD8+ T cells sorted from blood, taken in a trial of the OX40 agonist ivuxolimab. The receptor set was obtained from an adult with an advanced solid tumor such as melanoma, head and neck, liver or kidney cancer.

The chain combines TRBV30 with TRBJ1-5, with 7 bases aligning to TRBD1. The length of the CDR3 is 14 residues. The V gene end was trimmed by 6 bases and the J gene end by 6 bases; junction bases not matched to a gene: 11. CDR1 is GTSNPN, CDR2 SVGIG, per germline (reference sequence). CDR3 amino acids: CACSTGLVGQPQHF. CDR3 sequence (DNA): TGTGCCTGCTCGACAGGGTTGGTGGGTCAGCCCCAGCATTTT.

The rearrangement links TRBV9 to TRBJ1-2; D gene ambiguous. CDR3 size: 15 residues. Germline V CDR1 and CDR2: SGDLS, YYNGEE. V was pared by 0 bases and J by 1 base, with 10 bases between. CDR3 DNA: TGTGCCAGCAGCGTAGCCGCCCGGGATAACTATGGCTACACCTTC. It specifies CASSVAARDNYGYTF.

V is TRBV5-1 and J is TRBJ2-7; D possibly matches TRBD1 or TRBD2 (7 bases each). Germline-derived CDR1 and CDR2 are SGHRS and YFSETQ. This CDR3 is 14 amino acids long. Deletions cut 4 bases from V and 2 bases from J, with 13 bases between. The CDR3 sequence: CASSPGGQTYEQYF. The CDR3 DNA is TGCGCCAGCAGCCCGGGGGGACAGACCTACGAGCAGTACTTC.

This rearrangement joins TRBV5-6 to TRBJ1-1; D possibly corresponds to TRBD1 (5 bases). With 0 bases removed from V and 8 bases from J, the gap between germline ends came to 11 bases. CDR1 is SGHDT, CDR2 YYEEEE, per germline. The CDR3 has 13 amino acids. CDR3 protein: CASSLVGRTEAFF. CDR3 DNA sequence: TGTGCCAGCAGCTTGGTGGGCAGGACAGAAGCTTTCTTT.

The genes are TRBV5-1 and TRBJ2-7, with D tentatively TRBD1 (5 bases). The V gene's germline CDR1 is SGHRS and CDR2 YFSETQ. The length of the CDR3 is 15 residues. Trimming removed 4 bases at V and 2 bases at J, with 16 bases between. The CDR3 spells CASSDRHRGTYEQYF. CDR3 nucleotides: TGCGCCAGCAGCGACCGACATAGGGGTACCTACGAGCAGTACTTC.

The chain combines TRBV6-1 with TRBJ2-7; D might be TRBD1 or TRBD2, each matching 5 bases. The germline V gene has CDR1 MNHNS and CDR2 SASEGT. V lost 2 bases and J 0 bases, leaving 11 bases between the germline ends. There are 15 residues in the CDR3. This CDR3 is CASSEMGRLSYEQYF. For the CDR3, the DNA is TGTGCCAGCAGTGAAATGGGACGGCTCTCCTACGAGCAGTACTTC.

This clone showed up just once. The chain is built from TRBV9 and TRBJ2-1, with D hard to call. This CDR3 region has 13 residues. Per germline, CDR1 SGDLS and CDR2 YYNGEE. The V gene lost 0 bases and the J gene lost 8 bases, with 9 bases spanning the gap. Here the CDR3 reads CASSVDYFDEQFF. The CDR3 DNA reads as TGTGCCAGCAGCGTAGACTATTTCGATGAGCAGTTCTTC. Combining the CDR3 with reference TRBV9 and TRBJ2-1 gives the whole variable domain DSGVTQTPKHLITATGQRVTLRCSPRSGDLSVYWYQQSLDQGLQFLIQYYNGEERAKGNILERFSAQQFPDLHSELNLSSLELGDSALYFCASSVDYFDEQFFGPGTRLTVL.

The chain has TRBV10-2 and TRBJ1-2, with D unresolved. Germline-derived CDR1 and CDR2 are WSHSY and SAAADI. The CDR3 is made up of 16 amino acids. Deletions cut 0 bases from V and 8 bases from J, with 19 bases between. CDR3 in amino acids: CASSESAPWVEEGYTF. In DNA form, the CDR3 reads TGCGCCAGCAGTGAGTCGGCCCCGTGGGTTGAAGAAGGCTACACCTTC.

The rearrangement links TRBV2 to TRBJ2-3, with TRBD2 identical over 8 bases. The CDR3 loop spans 14 amino acids. Germline V gene lookup returns CDR1 SNHLY and CDR2 FYNNEI. Germline trimming cut 6 bases from V and 1 base from J; bases unmatched to any gene: 3. The CDR3 region is CASRISGGTDTQYF. The CDR3 bases are TGTGCCAGCAGGATTAGCGGGGGCACAGATACGCAGTATTTT.

This CDR3 is CASRSGQGLGGTTNEKLFF. The DNA for the CDR3 is TGCGCCAGCAGGTCCGGACAGGGGTTAGGGGGCACAACTAATGAAAAACTGTTTTTT. The chain carries TRBV5-1 and TRBJ1-4; 9 bases fit TRBD1. This CDR3 has 19 residues. With 5 bases clipped from V and 0 bases from J, the junction kept 14 bases outside the gene matches. Looked up from germline, CDR1 is SGHRS and CDR2 is YFSETQ.

A single count supports this clone. The chain couples TRBV7-9 to TRBJ2-1, with a tentative D call TRBD2 (5 bases). Germline lookup yields CDR1 SEHNR and CDR2 FQNEAQ (reference sequence). V was cut by 4 bases and J by 3 bases, with 22 bases left in between. The CDR3 is 18 residues long. In nucleotides, the CDR3 is TGTGCCAGCAGCTCCAACCTCCTACCGGGAACGCTCTACAATGAGCAGTTCTTC. Translation gives CASSSNLLPGTLYNEQFF.

The rearrangement joins TRBV5-1 to TRBJ2-3, with D unclear. The CDR3 covers 13 residues. The V end lost 6 bases, the J end lost 1 base, and 9 bases lay between the germline ends. Germline CDR1 reads SGHRS; CDR2 reads YFSETQ. The CDR3 reads CASNGGGTDTQYF. In DNA form, the CDR3 reads TGCGCCAGCAACGGCGGTGGCACAGATACGCAGTATTTT.

This clone has only one observation. The chain employs TRBV10-1 and TRBJ2-1; 9 nucleotides agree with TRBD1. J lost 2 bases, V lost 4 bases, and 6 bases had no gene match. The CDR3 spans 16 residues. CDR1 WNHNN and CDR2 SYGVQD come from the germline V gene (reference sequence). The CDR3 here is CASSGSRDRAYNEQFF. In DNA form, the CDR3 reads TGCGCCAGCAGTGGGAGTCGGGACAGGGCCTACAATGAGCAGTTCTTC.

The V gene is TRBV29-1, the J gene TRBJ2-3; D gene unclear. Germline CDR1 reads SQVTM; CDR2 reads ANQGSEA. The ends were cut back, 0 bases at V and 0 bases at J, with 7 bases in the middle. The CDR3 is 14 residues long. As DNA, the CDR3 is TGCAGCGTTGAAGAGCTCGCGAGCACAGATACGCAGTATTTT. Residues: CSVEELASTDTQYF.

To note about this clone: Other DNA sequences in the sample encode the same CDR3. V gene TRBV5-1 combines with J gene TRBJ2-5; D may be TRBD2 (6 bases). The CDR3 loop spans 15 amino acids. The ends were cut back, 0 bases at V and 1 base at J, with 10 bases in the middle. CDR1 is SGHRS and CDR2 is YFSETQ in the germline V gene. CDR3 sequence reads: CASSLAAGGQETQYF. CDR3 bases: TGCGCCAGCAGCTTGGCGGCCGGGGGCCAAGAGACCCAGTACTTC.

The chain recombines TRBV4-1 with TRBJ1-6; D is uncertain. Germline-derived CDR1 and CDR2 are MGHRA and YSYEKL. Trimming took 0 bases from V and 5 from J, leaving 11 bases between them. The CDR3 contains 16 residues. The CDR3 DNA reads as TGCGCCAGCAGCCAAGATATGATTTCGGATAATTCACCCCTCCACTTT. Translating it yields CASSQDMISDNSPLHF.

This clone was seen a few times. V and J are TRBV2 and TRBJ2-1; D unresolved. The V end was cut by 1 base, the J end by 5 bases, with 12 bases between. Germline V gene data show CDR1 as SNHLY and CDR2 as FYNNEI. This CDR3 spans 15 amino acids. The CDR3 sequence: CASSEVGILNNEQFF. Here the CDR3 DNA reads TGTGCCAGCAGTGAAGTTGGGATCCTTAACAATGAGCAGTTCTTC.

CDR3 loop: CASSQTGSNQPQHF. As DNA, the CDR3 is TGTGCCAGCAGCCAGACGGGGAGCAATCAGCCCCAGCATTTT. The chain links TRBV7-2 to TRBJ1-5, with D hard to call. CDR1 is SGHTA, CDR2 FQGNSA, per germline. Trimming cost V 5 bases and J 1 base, with 9 bases left between them. CDR3 size: 14 residues.

The gene calls are TRBV12-5 and TRBJ2-1; TRBD2 agrees at 7 bases. The germline gives CDR1 LGHNT, CDR2 FRNRAP. Losses at the gene ends were 0 bases for V and 4 bases for J; bases not matched to a gene: 9. The CDR3 is 17 residues long. The CDR3 bases are TGTGCTAGTGGTTTGGTTCAGGGAGCGGGGTGGTACAATGAGCAGTTCTTC. This codes for CASGLVQGAGWYNEQFF.

The chain combines TRBV28 with TRBJ2-1; TRBD2 is a possible D gene (7 bases). Germline V CDR1 and CDR2: MDHEN, SYDVKM. Trimming removed 8 bases at V and 0 bases at J, with 23 bases between. CDR3 length equals 18 residues. In DNA, the CDR3 is TGTGCCAGCCGGAGGGGGGGGTTACGCCGAAGCTCCTACAATGAGCAGTTCTTC. Protein sequence: CASRRGGLRRSSYNEQFF.

The chain carries TRBV2 and TRBJ1-2, with D unclear. Germline CDR1 SNHLY, CDR2 FYNNEI. Trimming took 7 bases from V and 4 from J, leaving 13 bases between them. This CDR3 region has 13 residues. Here the CDR3 reads CASTHRELYGYTF. The CDR3 coding sequence is TGTGCCAGCACTCATCGGGAACTCTATGGCTACACCTTC.

The V call is TRBV2, the J call TRBJ2-1; 11 bases map to TRBD2. The CDR3 consists of 15 residues. The germline V gene has CDR1 SNHLY and CDR2 FYNNEI. The trim removed 8 bases at V and 4 bases at J, leaving 7 bases unmatched. DNA for the CDR3: TGTGCCAGCGGGACTAGCGGATTGTCGTACAATGAGCAGTTCTTC. It specifies CASGTSGLSYNEQFF. The full variable domain, with the rest looked up from reference TRBV2 and TRBJ2-1, is EPEVTQTPSHQVTQMGQEVILRCVPISNHLYFYWYRQILGQKVEFLVSFYNNEISEKSEIFDDQFSVERPDGSNFTLKIRSTKLEDSAMYFCASGTSGLSYNEQFFGPGTRLTVL.

The chain combines TRBV19 with TRBJ2-7; D assignment may be TRBD1 or TRBD2 (6 bases each). Per germline, CDR1 LNHDA and CDR2 SQIVND (reference sequence). The CDR3 runs to 15 residues. Trimming pared 4 bases from V and 2 bases from J, leaving 15 bases between. This CDR3 reads CASSTGAWGPYEQYF. In DNA, the CDR3 is TGTGCCAGTAGTACGGGGGCTTGGGGGCCCTACGAGCAGTACTTC.

V and J are TRBV29-1 and TRBJ1-2; a possible D gene is TRBD1 (5 bases). In germline, CDR1 is SQVTM, CDR2 ANQGSEA. V gave up 8 bases and J gave up 1 base, with 20 bases separating them. The CDR3 consists of 15 residues. CDR3 DNA sequence: TGCAGCTTAATACCCCGGGGGGGGGTTAACTATGGCTACACCTTC. This gives the protein CSLIPRGGVNYGYTF.

The rearrangement uses TRBV19 and TRBJ1-3; unclear D gene. CDR1 LNHDA and CDR2 SQIVND come from the germline V gene (reference sequence). Trimming pared 5 bases from V and 4 bases from J, leaving 6 bases between. This CDR3 is built from 12 residues. The CDR3 sequence is CASSLSGNTIYF. Here the CDR3 DNA reads TGTGCCAGTAGTCTCAGCGGAAACACCATATATTTT.

This clone was observed a single time. The V and J genes are TRBV14 and TRBJ2-1, with D perhaps matching TRBD2 (6 bases). Germline CDR1 SGHDN, CDR2 FVKESK. The CDR3 runs 16 residues. Between the trimmed V and J ends, which lost 1 base and 0 bases, there was a span of 10 bases. CDR3 amino acids: CASSQGGGFSYNEQFF. CDR3 nucleotide sequence: TGTGCCAGCAGCCAAGGTGGGGGGTTCTCCTACAATGAGCAGTTCTTC. The full variable domain, rest sourced from reference TRBV14 and TRBJ2-1, is EAGVTQFPSHSVIEKGQTVTLRCDPISGHDNLYWYRRVMGKEIKFLLHFVKESKQDESGMPNNRFLAERTGGTYSTLKVQPAELEDSGVYFCASSQGGGFSYNEQFFGPGTRLTVL.

In DNA, the CDR3 is TGTGCCAGCAGCTCCCGATGGACTAACTATGGCTACACCTTC. This gives the protein CASSSRWTNYGYTF. This chain links TRBV5-6 with TRBJ1-2; no reliable D call. V was shortened by 3 bases and J by 0 bases, with 9 bases between the two germline ends. CDR1 is SGHDT, CDR2 YYEEEE, per germline. CDR3 length: 14 residues.